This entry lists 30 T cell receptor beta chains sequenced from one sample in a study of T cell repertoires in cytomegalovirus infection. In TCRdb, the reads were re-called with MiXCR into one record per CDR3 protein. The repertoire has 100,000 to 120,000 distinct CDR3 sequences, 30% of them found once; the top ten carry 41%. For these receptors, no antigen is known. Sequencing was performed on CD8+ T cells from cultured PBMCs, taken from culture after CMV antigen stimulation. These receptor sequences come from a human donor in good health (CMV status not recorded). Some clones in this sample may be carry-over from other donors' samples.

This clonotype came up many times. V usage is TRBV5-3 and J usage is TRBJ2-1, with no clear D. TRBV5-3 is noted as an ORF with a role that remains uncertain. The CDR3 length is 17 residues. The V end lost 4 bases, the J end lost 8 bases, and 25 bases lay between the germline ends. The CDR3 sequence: CARSTNHLALGSDEQFF. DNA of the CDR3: TGTGCCAGAAGCACGAACCATCTGGCCCTGGGATCGGATGAGCAGTTCTTC.

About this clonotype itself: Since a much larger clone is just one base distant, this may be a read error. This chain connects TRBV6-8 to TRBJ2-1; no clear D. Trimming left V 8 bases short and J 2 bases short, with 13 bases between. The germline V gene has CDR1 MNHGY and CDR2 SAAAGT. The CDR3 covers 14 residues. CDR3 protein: CASSIGYAYNEQFF. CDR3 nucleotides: TGTGCCAGCTCGATAGGGTACGCCTACAATGAGCAGTTCTTC.

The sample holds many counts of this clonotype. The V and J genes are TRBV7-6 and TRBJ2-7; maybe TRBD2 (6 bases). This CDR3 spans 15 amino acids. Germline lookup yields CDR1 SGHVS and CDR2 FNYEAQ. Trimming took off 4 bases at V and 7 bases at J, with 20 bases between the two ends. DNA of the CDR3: TGTGCCAGCAGCTCGCGCGGGGTAGACCACGGAGAGCAGTACTTC. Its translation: CASSSRGVDHGEQYF. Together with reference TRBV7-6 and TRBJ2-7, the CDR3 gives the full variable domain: GAGVSQSPRYKVTKRGQDVALRCDPISGHVSLYWYRQALGQGPEFLTYFNYEAQQDKSGLPNDRFSAERPEGSISTLTIQRTEQRDSAMYRCASSSRGVDHGEQYFGPGTRLTVT.

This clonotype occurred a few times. The DNA of the CDR3 is TGTGCCATCAGTGCGGGCACCAGGCCAACTCTCCAGTACTTC. Its protein product is CAISAGTRPTLQYF. This rearrangement joins TRBV10-3 to TRBJ2-5; D uncertain. V was pared by 4 bases and J by 10 bases, with 19 bases between. This CDR3 region has 14 residues. Germline V lookup: CDR1 ENHRY, CDR2 SYGVKD.

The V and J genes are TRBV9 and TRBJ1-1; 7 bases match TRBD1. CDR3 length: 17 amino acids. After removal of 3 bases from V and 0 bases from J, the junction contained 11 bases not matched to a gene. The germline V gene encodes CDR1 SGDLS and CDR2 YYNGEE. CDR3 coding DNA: TGTGCCAGCAGCGAAAGCAATACGGGACAGATGAACACTGAAGCTTTCTTT. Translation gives CASSESNTGQMNTEAFF.

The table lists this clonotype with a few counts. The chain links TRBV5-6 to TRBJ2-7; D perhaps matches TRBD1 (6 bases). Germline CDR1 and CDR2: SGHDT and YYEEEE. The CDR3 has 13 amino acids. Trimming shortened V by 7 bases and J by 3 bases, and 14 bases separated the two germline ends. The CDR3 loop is CASFGEGDYEQYF. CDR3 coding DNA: TGTGCCAGCTTTGGCGAGGGGGACTACGAGCAGTACTTC. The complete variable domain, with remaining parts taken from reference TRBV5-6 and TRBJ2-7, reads DAGVTQSPTHLIKTRGQQVTLRCSPKSGHDTVSWYQQALGQGPQFIFQYYEEEERQRGNFPDRFSGHQFPNYSSELNVNALLLGDSALYLCASFGEGDYEQYFGPGTRLTVT.

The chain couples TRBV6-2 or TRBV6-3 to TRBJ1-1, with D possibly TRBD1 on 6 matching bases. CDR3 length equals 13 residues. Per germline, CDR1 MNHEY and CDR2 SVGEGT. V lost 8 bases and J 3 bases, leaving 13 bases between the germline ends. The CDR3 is CASSNRDDTEAFF. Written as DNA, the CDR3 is TGTGCCAGCTCAAACAGGGACGACACTGAAGCTTTCTTT.

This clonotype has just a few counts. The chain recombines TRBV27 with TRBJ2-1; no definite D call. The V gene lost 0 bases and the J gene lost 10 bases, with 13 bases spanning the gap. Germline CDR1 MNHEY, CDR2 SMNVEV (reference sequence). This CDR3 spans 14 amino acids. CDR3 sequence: CASSLSIGAGEQFF. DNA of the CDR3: TGTGCCAGCAGTTTATCGATCGGCGCTGGGGAGCAGTTCTTC.

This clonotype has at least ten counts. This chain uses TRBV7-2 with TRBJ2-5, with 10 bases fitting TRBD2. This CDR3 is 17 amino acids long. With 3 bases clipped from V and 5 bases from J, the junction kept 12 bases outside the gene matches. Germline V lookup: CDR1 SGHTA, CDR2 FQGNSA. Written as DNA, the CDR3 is TGTGCCAGCAGCTTGGGGAACAGCGGGGGGGCGCGGGAGACCCAGTACTTC. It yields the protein CASSLGNSGGARETQYF.

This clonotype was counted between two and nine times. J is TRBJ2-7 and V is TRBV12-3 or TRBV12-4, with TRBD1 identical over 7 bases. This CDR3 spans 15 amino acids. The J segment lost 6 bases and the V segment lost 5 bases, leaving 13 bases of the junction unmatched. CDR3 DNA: TGTGCCAGCAGTGCCGACAGGGTATCGCCCTCCGAGCAGTACTTC. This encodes CASSADRVSPSEQYF.

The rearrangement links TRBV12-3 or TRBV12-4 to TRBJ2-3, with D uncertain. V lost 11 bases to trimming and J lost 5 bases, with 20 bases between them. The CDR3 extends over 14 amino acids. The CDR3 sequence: CASTEHGPRDTQYF. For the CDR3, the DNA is TGTGCCTCCACTGAACACGGCCCGAGAGATACGCAGTATTTT.

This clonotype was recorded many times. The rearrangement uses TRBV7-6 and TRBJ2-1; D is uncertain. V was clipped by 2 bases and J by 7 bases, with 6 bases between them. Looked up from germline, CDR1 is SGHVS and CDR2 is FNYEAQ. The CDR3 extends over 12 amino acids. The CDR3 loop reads CASSLTRNEQFF. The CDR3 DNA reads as TGTGCCAGCAGCTTAACGCGGAATGAGCAGTTCTTC.

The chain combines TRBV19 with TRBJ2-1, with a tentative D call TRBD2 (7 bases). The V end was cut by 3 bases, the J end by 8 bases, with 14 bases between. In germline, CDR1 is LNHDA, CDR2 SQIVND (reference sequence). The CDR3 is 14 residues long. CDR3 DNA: TGTGCCAGTAGTATCTCGGGGGGCCCCCATGAGCAGTTCTTC. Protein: CASSISGGPHEQFF. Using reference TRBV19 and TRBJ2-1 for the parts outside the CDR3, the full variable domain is DGGITQSPKYLFRKEGQNVTLSCEQNLNHDAMYWYRQDPGQGLRLIYYSQIVNDFQKGDIAEGYSVSREKKESFPLTVTSAQKNPTAFYLCASSISGGPHEQFFGPGTRLTVL.

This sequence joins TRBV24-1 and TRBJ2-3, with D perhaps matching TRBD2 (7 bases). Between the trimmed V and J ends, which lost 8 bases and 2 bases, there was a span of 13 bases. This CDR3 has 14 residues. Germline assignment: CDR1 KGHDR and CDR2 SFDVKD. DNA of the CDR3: TGTGCCACCAATCCGGGGGGCATCACAGATACGCAGTATTTT. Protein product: CATNPGGITDTQYF.

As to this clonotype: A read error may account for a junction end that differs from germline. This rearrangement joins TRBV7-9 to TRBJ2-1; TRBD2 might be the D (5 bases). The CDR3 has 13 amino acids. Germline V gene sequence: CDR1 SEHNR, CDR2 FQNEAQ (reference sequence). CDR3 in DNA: TGTGCTAGCAGCTTAGCGAAGGGCAATGAGCAGTTCTTC. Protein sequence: CASSLAKGNEQFF.

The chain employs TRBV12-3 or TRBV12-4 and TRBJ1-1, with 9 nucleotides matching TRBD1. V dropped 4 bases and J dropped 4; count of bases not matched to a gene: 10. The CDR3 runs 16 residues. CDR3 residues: CASSSTAHRGLTEAFF. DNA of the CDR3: TGTGCCAGCAGTTCGACCGCCCACAGGGGGCTCACTGAAGCTTTCTTT.

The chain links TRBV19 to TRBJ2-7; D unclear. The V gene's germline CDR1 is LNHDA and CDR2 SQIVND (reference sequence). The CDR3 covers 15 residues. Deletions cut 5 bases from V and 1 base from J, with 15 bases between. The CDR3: CASSFAARTSYEQYF. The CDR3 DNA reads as TGTGCCAGTAGTTTCGCAGCACGAACTTCCTACGAGCAGTACTTC.

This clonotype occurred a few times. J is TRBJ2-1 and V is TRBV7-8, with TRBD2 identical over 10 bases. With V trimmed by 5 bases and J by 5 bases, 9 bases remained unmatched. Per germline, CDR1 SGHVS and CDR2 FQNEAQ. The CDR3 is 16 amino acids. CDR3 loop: CASSEGLAAAHNEQFF. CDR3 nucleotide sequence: TGTGCCAGCAGCGAAGGACTAGCGGCAGCCCACAATGAGCAGTTCTTC. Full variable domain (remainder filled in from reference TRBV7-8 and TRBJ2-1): GAGVSQSPRYKVAKRGQDVALRCDPISGHVSLFWYQQALGQGPEFLTYFQNEAQLDKSGLPSDRFFAERPEGSVSTLKIQRTQQEDSAVYLCASSEGLAAAHNEQFFGPGTRLTVL.

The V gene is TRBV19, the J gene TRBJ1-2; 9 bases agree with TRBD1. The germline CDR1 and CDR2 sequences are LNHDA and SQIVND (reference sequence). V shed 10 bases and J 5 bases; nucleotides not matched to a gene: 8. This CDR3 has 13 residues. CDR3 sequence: CATSQGARYGYTF. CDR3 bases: TGTGCCACCTCACAGGGGGCACGGTATGGCTACACCTTC.

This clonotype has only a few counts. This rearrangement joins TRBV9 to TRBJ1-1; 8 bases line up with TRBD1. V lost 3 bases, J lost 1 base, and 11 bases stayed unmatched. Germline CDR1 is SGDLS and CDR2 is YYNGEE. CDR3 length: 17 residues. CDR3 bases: TGTGCCAGCAGCGACTCCTTAGACAGGGGTTCGAACACTGAAGCTTTCTTT. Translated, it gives CASSDSLDRGSNTEAFF.

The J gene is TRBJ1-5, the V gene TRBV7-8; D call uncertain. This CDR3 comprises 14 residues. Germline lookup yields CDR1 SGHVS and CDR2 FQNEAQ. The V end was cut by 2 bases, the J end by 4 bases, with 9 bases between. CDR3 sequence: CASSLSWQNQPQHF. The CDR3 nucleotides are TGTGCCAGCAGCTTAAGTTGGCAGAATCAGCCCCAGCATTTT.

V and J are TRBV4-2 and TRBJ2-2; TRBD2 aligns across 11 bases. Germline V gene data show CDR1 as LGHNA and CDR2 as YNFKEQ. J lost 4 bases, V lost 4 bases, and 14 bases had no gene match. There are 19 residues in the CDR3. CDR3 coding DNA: TGTGCCAGCAGCCTAGGCGGCGATAGCGGGGGGGCCGTCACCGGGGAGCTGTTTTTT. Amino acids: CASSLGGDSGGAVTGELFF.

In DNA, the CDR3 is TGTGCCAGCTCGGCGGGGAGCACAGATACGCAGTATTTT. Translated, it gives CASSAGSTDTQYF. The chain uses TRBV12-3 or TRBV12-4 and TRBJ2-3; the D gene is possibly TRBD2 (6 bases). The CDR3 has 13 amino acids. V lost 8 bases to trimming and J lost 0 bases, with 9 bases between them.

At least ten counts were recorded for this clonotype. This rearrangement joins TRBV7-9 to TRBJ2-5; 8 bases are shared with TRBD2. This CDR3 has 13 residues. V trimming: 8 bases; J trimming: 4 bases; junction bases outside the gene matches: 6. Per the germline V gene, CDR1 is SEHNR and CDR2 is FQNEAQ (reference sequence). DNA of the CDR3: TGTGCCAGCTTCGTCGGGGGGGGAGAGACCCAGTACTTC. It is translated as CASFVGGGETQYF.

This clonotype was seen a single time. Here the CDR3 reads CASSQVRSGPGVGTEAFF. The CDR3 coding sequence is TGCGCCAGCAGCCAAGTCCGATCCGGACCGGGAGTAGGCACTGAAGCTTTCTTT. The V call is TRBV4-1, the J call TRBJ1-1, with no clear D. V lost 1 base and J lost 4, with 22 bases in between. The CDR3 consists of 18 residues. Germline V lookup: CDR1 MGHRA, CDR2 YSYEKL.

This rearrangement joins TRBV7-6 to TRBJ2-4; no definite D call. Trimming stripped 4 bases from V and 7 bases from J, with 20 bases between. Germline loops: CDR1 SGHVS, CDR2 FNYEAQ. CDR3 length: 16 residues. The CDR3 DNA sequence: TGTGCCAGCAGCTCGAACCTCGGGCCCGCTGAGAACATTCAGTACTTC. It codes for CASSSNLGPAENIQYF.

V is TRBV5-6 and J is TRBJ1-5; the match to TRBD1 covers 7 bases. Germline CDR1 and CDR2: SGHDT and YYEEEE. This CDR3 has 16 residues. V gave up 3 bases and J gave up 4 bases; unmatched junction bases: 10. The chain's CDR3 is CASSSWTGPTNQPQHF. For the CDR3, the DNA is TGTGCCAGCAGCTCCTGGACAGGACCGACGAATCAGCCCCAGCATTTT. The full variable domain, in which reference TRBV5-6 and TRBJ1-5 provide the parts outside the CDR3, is DAGVTQSPTHLIKTRGQQVTLRCSPKSGHDTVSWYQQALGQGPQFIFQYYEEEERQRGNFPDRFSGHQFPNYSSELNVNALLLGDSALYLCASSSWTGPTNQPQHFGDGTRLSIL.

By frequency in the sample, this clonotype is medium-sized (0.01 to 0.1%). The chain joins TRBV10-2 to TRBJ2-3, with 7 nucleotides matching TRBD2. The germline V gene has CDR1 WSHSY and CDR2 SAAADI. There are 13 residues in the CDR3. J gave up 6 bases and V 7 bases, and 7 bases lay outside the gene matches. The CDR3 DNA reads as TGCGCCAGCAATTGGGGGGGTTCGGATACGCAGTATTTT. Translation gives CASNWGGSDTQYF.

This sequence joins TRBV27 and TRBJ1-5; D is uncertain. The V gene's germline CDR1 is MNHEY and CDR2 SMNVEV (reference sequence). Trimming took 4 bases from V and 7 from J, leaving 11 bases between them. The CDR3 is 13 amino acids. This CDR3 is CASSYSVVQPQHF. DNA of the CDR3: TGTGCCAGCAGTTATTCCGTCGTACAGCCCCAGCATTTT.

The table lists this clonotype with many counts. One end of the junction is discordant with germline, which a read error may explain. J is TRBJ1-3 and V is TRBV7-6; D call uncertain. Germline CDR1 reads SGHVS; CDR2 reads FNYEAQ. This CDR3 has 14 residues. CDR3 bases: TGTGCCAGCAGCCTAGCCGGGCGTGGAAACACCATATATTTT. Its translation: CASSLAGRGNTIYF.